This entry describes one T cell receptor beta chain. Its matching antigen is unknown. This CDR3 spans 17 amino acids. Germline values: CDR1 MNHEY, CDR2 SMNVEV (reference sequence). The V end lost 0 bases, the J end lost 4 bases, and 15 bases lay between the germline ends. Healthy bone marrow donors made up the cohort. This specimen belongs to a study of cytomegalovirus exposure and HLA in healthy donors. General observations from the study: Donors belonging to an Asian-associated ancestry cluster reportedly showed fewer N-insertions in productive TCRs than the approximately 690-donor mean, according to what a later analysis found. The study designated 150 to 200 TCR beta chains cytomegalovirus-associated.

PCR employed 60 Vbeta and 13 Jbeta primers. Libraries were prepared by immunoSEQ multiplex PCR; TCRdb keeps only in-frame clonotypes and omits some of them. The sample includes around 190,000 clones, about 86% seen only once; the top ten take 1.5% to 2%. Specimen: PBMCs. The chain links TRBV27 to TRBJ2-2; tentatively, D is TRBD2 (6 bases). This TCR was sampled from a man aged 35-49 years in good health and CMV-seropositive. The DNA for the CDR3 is TGTGCCAGCAGTTTATCGCTGGGGGAGGCGGTCACCGGGGAGCTGTTTTTT. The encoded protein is CASSLSLGEAVTGELFF.